The 6 T cell receptor beta chains reported below all come from one sample, sequenced in a study of T cell changes during pregnancy in multiple sclerosis. Profiled with immunoSEQ multiplex PCR; TCRdb holds only in-frame clones, not every one. The top ten hold about 0.5% of the sample, which has 25,000 to 35,000 clones, almost 90% seen once. The source was CD4+ T cells from peripheral blood mononuclear cells, collected in the third trimester of pregnancy. These receptors were obtained from a female donor in good health, enrolled as a control in a pregnancy study.

This chain connects TRBV5-6 to TRBJ2-7, with D possibly TRBD2 on 6 matching bases. The CDR3 covers 15 residues. From germline, CDR1 is SGHDT and CDR2 YYEEEE. Trimming removed 2 bases from V and 2 bases from J, with 14 bases in between. The CDR3 region is CASSLIYGGTYEQYF. The CDR3 nucleotides are TGTGCCAGCAGCTTAATATATGGGGGGACCTACGAGCAGTACTTC.

This chain joins TRBV7-2 and TRBJ2-1; D unresolved. Trimming pared 2 bases from V and 8 bases from J, leaving 10 bases between. Germline V gives CDR1 SGHTA, CDR2 FQGNSA. The CDR3 has 13 amino acids. The DNA of the CDR3 is TGTGCCAGCAGCTTACCCGGAGTTGATGAGCAGTTCTTC. Translating it yields CASSLPGVDEQFF.

As concerns this clone: A read error is likely, as this CDR3 ends without the conserved phenylalanine or tryptophan. The V and J genes are TRBV30 and TRBJ1-2; D possibly corresponds to TRBD1 (5 bases). Deletions cut 6 bases from V and 6 bases from J, with 11 bases between. Germline V gives CDR1 GTSNPN, CDR2 SVGIG (reference sequence). The CDR3 totals 11 residues. DNA of the CDR3: TGTGCCTGCCGTGGGGGGAATGGCTACACCTCC. Its translation: CACRGGNGYTS.

This sequence joins TRBV18 and TRBJ2-3; TRBD1 aligns across 8 bases. There are 15 residues in the CDR3. V shed 6 bases and J 2 bases; nucleotides not matched to a gene: 7. Germline V gene sequence: CDR1 KGHSH, CDR2 LQKENI. Here the CDR3 reads CASSPTGGVTDTQYF. CDR3 sequence (DNA): TGTGCCAGCTCGCCTACAGGGGGAGTCACAGATACGCAGTATTTT.

In DNA, the CDR3 is TGTGCCTGGAAGATTAGGGCGAATCTCCGGAGGGAAACTGAAGCTTTCTTT. This sequence encodes CAWKIRANLRRETEAFF. The chain joins TRBV30 to TRBJ1-1; unclear D gene. This CDR3 region has 17 residues. Germline CDR1 is GTSNPN and CDR2 is SVGIG (reference sequence). Trimming cost V 4 bases and J 5 bases, with 26 bases left between them.

The chain recombines TRBV29-1 with TRBJ1-1; 9 bases line up with TRBD1. The CDR3 length is 12 residues. Germline V CDR1 and CDR2: SQVTM, ANQGSEA. The CDR3 spells CGGGQGNTEAFF. In DNA, the CDR3 is TGCGGAGGGGGACAGGGAAACACTGAAGCTTTCTTT.